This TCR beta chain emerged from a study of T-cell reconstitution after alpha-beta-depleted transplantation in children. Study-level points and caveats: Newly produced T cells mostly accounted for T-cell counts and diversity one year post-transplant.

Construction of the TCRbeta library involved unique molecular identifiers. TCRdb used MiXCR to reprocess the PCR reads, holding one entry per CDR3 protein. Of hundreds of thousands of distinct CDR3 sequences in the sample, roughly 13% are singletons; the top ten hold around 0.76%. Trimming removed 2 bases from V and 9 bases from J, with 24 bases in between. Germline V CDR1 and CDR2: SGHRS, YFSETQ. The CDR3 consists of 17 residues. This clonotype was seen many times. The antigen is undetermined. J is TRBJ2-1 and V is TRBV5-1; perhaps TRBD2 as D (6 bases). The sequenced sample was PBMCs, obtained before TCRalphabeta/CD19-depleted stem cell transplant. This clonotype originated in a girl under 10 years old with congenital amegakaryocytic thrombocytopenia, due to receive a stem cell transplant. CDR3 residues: CASSFRDLRVWLAEQFF. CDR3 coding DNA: TGCGCCAGCAGCTTCCGGGACTTGCGTGTCTGGTTGGCTGAGCAGTTCTTC.